The rows below give T cell receptor beta chains drawn from one sample of a study of cytomegalovirus exposure and HLA in healthy donors. Produced via immunoSEQ multiplex PCR; TCRdb's table is partial and in-frame only. The sample carries approximately 120,000 clones, about 80% recorded once. Sequencing was performed on PBMCs. Every receptor here comes from a woman aged 45 to 65 in good health and CMV-seronegative. The CDR3 runs from the conserved cysteine through the conserved F or W. Fields, in order: clone size, J gene, V gene, D gene, CDR3 DNA, CDR3 protein. The D gene is left open where the match is weak. Size is stated for part of the rows, as once, few or many counts, or as a class when the clone is expanded.

abundance: NA
j_gene: TRBJ2-3
v_gene: TRBV5-6
d_gene: NA
CDR3nt: TGTGCCAGCAGCTTCCCAGGGGGGGATACGCAGTATTTT
CDR3aa: CASSFPGGDTQYF

abundance: NA
j_gene: TRBJ1-1
v_gene: TRBV19
d_gene: NA
CDR3nt: TGTGCCAGTAGTATCCCCCTAGGCGGTGAAGCTTTCTTT
CDR3aa: CASSIPLGGEAFF

abundance: NA
j_gene: TRBJ1-2
v_gene: TRBV19
d_gene: TRBD1
CDR3nt: TGTGCCAGTACCATGAATGGGGGACAGGGCTTTTTGTCGGGTGGCTACACCTTC
CDR3aa: CASTMNGGQGFLSGGYTF

abundance: NA
j_gene: TRBJ1-1
v_gene: TRBV6-6
d_gene: NA
CDR3nt: TGTGCCAGCAACGGGAGGAACACTGAAGCTTTCTTT
CDR3aa: CASNGRNTEAFF

abundance: NA
j_gene: TRBJ2-1
v_gene: TRBV19
d_gene: NA
CDR3nt: TGTGCCAGTAGCCCCGGGATTTCAGTTGACGATGAGCAGTTCTTC
CDR3aa: CASSPGISVDDEQFF

abundance: NA
j_gene: TRBJ1-1
v_gene: TRBV2
d_gene: NA
CDR3nt: TGTGCCAGCAGTGTCGGGAACACTGAAGCTTTCTTT
CDR3aa: CASSVGNTEAFF

abundance: NA
j_gene: TRBJ2-5
v_gene: TRBV11-3
d_gene: NA
CDR3nt: TGTGCCAGCAGCCCCGGTGAGGGCCTCGAGGAAGAGACCCAGTACTTC
CDR3aa: CASSPGEGLEEETQYF

abundance: NA
j_gene: TRBJ2-7
v_gene: TRBV4-3
d_gene: TRBD1
CDR3nt: TGCGCCAGCAGCCAAGAAGGGACAGGTCCCTACGAGCAGTACTTC
CDR3aa: CASSQEGTGPYEQYF

abundance: NA
j_gene: TRBJ1-1
v_gene: TRBV6-1
d_gene: NA
CDR3nt: TGTGCCAGCAGTGAAAAATATTGGGTGGACAACTTGAACACTGAAGCTTTCTTT
CDR3aa: CASSEKYWVDNLNTEAFF

abundance: once
j_gene: TRBJ1-4
v_gene: TRBV6-5
d_gene: NA
CDR3nt: TGTGCCAGCAGTGCCTCGGGTTCCACATTTGAAAAACTGTTTTTT
CDR3aa: CASSASGSTFEKLFF

abundance: NA
j_gene: TRBJ2-7
v_gene: TRBV5-4
d_gene: NA
CDR3nt: TGTGCCAGCAGCTTGGGTGGGTGGCGGAAAAACTACGAGCAGTACTTC
CDR3aa: CASSLGGWRKNYEQYF

abundance: NA
j_gene: TRBJ1-1
v_gene: TRBV6-6
d_gene: TRBD1
CDR3nt: TGTGCCAGCAGTTACTACGAGACAGGGAGCACTGAAGCTTTCTTT
CDR3aa: CASSYYETGSTEAFF

abundance: NA
j_gene: TRBJ1-5
v_gene: TRBV28
d_gene: NA
CDR3nt: TGTGCCAGCACCACAGGGAGTTTTCAGCCCCAGCATTTT
CDR3aa: CASTTGSFQPQHF

abundance: few
j_gene: TRBJ2-7
v_gene: TRBV28
d_gene: NA
CDR3nt: TGTGCCAGCAGCAGAAAAACCCTACTAGGAGGTTGGCAGTACTTC
CDR3aa: CASSRKTLLGGWQYF

abundance: NA
j_gene: TRBJ2-1
v_gene: TRBV4-2
d_gene: TRBD2
CDR3nt: TGTGCCAGCAGCCAAGGCGGACTAGTTCTTTCCAATGAGCAGTTCTTC
CDR3aa: CASSQGGLVLSNEQFF

abundance: NA
j_gene: TRBJ2-5
v_gene: TRBV30
d_gene: TRBD1
CDR3nt: TGTGCCTGGGGCAATCTCGGACAGGGGGCAGGGACCCAGTACTTC
CDR3aa: CAWGNLGQGAGTQYF

abundance: NA
j_gene: TRBJ2-5
v_gene: TRBV7-2
d_gene: TRBD2
CDR3nt: TGTGCCAGCAGCGGGGGGGGAGAGGGGTTAGAAGAGACCCAGTACTTC
CDR3aa: CASSGGGEGLEETQYF

abundance: NA
j_gene: TRBJ2-2
v_gene: TRBV7-9
d_gene: TRBD1
CDR3nt: TGTGCCAGCAGCGCCGGGACAGGGGTCACCGGGGAGCTGTTTTTT
CDR3aa: CASSAGTGVTGELFF

abundance: few
j_gene: TRBJ2-5
v_gene: TRBV7-2
d_gene: NA
CDR3nt: TGTGCCAGCAGCTTATCCGAGTTTTTTAAGCAAGAGACCCAGTACTTC
CDR3aa: CASSLSEFFKQETQYF

abundance: NA
j_gene: TRBJ2-6
v_gene: TRBV6-1
d_gene: TRBD1
CDR3nt: TGTGCCAGCAGTGAATTTATAACAGGGGCCGGGGCCAACGTCCTGACTTTC
CDR3aa: CASSEFITGAGANVLTF

abundance: once
j_gene: TRBJ2-3
v_gene: TRBV7-8
d_gene: TRBD2
CDR3nt: TGTGCCAGCAGCTACCCCGGGACTAGCCAGTATTTT
CDR3aa: CASSYPGTSQYF

abundance: NA
j_gene: TRBJ2-3
v_gene: TRBV19
d_gene: TRBD1
CDR3nt: TGTGCCAGTAGCGACACAGGGGGATCCACAGATACGCAGTATTTT
CDR3aa: CASSDTGGSTDTQYF

abundance: NA
j_gene: TRBJ1-1
v_gene: TRBV7-3
d_gene: NA
CDR3nt: TGTGCCAGCAGCTCCGGGGATGGGGCTGAAGCTTTCTTT
CDR3aa: CASSSGDGAEAFF

abundance: NA
j_gene: TRBJ2-7
v_gene: TRBV25-1
d_gene: NA
CDR3nt: TGTGCCAGCCTAAAGCAGGTTCTTACCTACGAGCAGTACTTC
CDR3aa: CASLKQVLTYEQYF

abundance: NA
j_gene: TRBJ2-2
v_gene: TRBV19
d_gene: NA
CDR3nt: TGTGCCAGTAGTCCGGCTTTAGGTGGAAGGGGCAACACCGGGGAGCTGTTTTTT
CDR3aa: CASSPALGGRGNTGELFF

abundance: NA
j_gene: TRBJ2-7
v_gene: TRBV19
d_gene: NA
CDR3nt: TGTGCCAGTGGACCCTGGCAGGGGCCCACCTACGAGCAGTACTTC
CDR3aa: CASGPWQGPTYEQYF

abundance: NA
j_gene: TRBJ2-7
v_gene: TRBV4-1
d_gene: NA
CDR3nt: TGCGCCAGCAGCCGACTAGACGGTTACGAGCAGTACTTC
CDR3aa: CASSRLDGYEQYF

abundance: NA
j_gene: TRBJ2-7
v_gene: TRBV6-4
d_gene: TRBD1
CDR3nt: TGTGCCAGCAAGAGGACAGGAAAGAGATACGAGCAGTACTTC
CDR3aa: CASKRTGKRYEQYF

abundance: NA
j_gene: TRBJ1-2
v_gene: TRBV27
d_gene: TRBD1
CDR3nt: TGTGCCAGCAGCCGACAGGGACTTTCTAACTATGGCTACACCTTC
CDR3aa: CASSRQGLSNYGYTF

abundance: NA
j_gene: TRBJ1-2
v_gene: TRBV28
d_gene: NA
CDR3nt: TGTGCCAGCAGACCGGTGGGGGGACATGGCTACACCTTC
CDR3aa: CASRPVGGHGYTF

abundance: NA
j_gene: TRBJ2-4
v_gene: TRBV6-5
d_gene: TRBD1
CDR3nt: TGTGCCAGCAGTTACTCGGACAGGTCGAACATTCAGTACTTC
CDR3aa: CASSYSDRSNIQYF

abundance: few
j_gene: TRBJ2-7
v_gene: TRBV7-2
d_gene: TRBD2
CDR3nt: TGTGCCAGCAGCGAAGGGGGACTAGCGGGAGTCTACGAGCAGTACTTC
CDR3aa: CASSEGGLAGVYEQYF

abundance: NA
j_gene: TRBJ2-7
v_gene: TRBV27
d_gene: NA
CDR3nt: TGTGCCAGCAGTTTAGGGCACGAGCAGTACTTC
CDR3aa: CASSLGHEQYF

abundance: NA
j_gene: TRBJ2-3
v_gene: TRBV11-2
d_gene: NA
CDR3nt: TGTGCCAGCAGCTTAGACCGGGGGACAGATACGCAGTATTTT
CDR3aa: CASSLDRGTDTQYF

abundance: NA
j_gene: TRBJ2-7
v_gene: TRBV7-9
d_gene: TRBD1
CDR3nt: TGTGCCAGCAGTTCTTGGGACAGGAACTACGAGCAGTACTTC
CDR3aa: CASSSWDRNYEQYF

abundance: NA
j_gene: TRBJ2-7
v_gene: TRBV7-2
d_gene: TRBD2
CDR3nt: TGTGCCAGCAGCAGCAGACTAGCGGAGGGGGGGCAGTACTTC
CDR3aa: CASSSRLAEGGQYF

abundance: NA
j_gene: TRBJ2-6
v_gene: TRBV6-5
d_gene: NA
CDR3nt: TGTGCCAGCAGTTACTGGCCCTCTGGGGCCAACGTCCTGACTTTC
CDR3aa: CASSYWPSGANVLTF